These 18 T cell receptor beta chains share one sample of origin, sequenced in a study of T-cell reconstitution after alpha-beta-depleted transplantation in children (dated by TCRdb to the mid-2010s). Receptors were amplified or captured by PCR. TCRdb shows the sequencer as Illumina HiSeq 2500. Molecular barcoding was employed in the preparation of TCR libraries, with unique molecular identifiers being used to normalize TCRbeta repertoire quantification. The public sequencing data were trimmed at Q25 with fastp and processed into clonotypes with MiXCR by TCRdb, which kept only in-frame beta chains. Under each unique CDR3 protein, matching rows form one entry showing the most common genes and DNA. In all, the sample holds around 680,000 distinct CDR3 sequences, and approximately 17% of those were seen once. The leading ten clones occupy 0.85% to 1.3% of the sample. The sample here was PBMCs from the stem cell graft donor, taken from the stem cell graft. The receptors derive from a human donor who donated a stem cell graft to a child with acute myeloid leukemia.

The chain combines TRBV5-6 with TRBJ2-2; 8 bases agree with TRBD1. Germline V gives CDR1 SGHDT, CDR2 YYEEEE. V gave up 0 bases and J gave up 5 bases; unmatched junction bases: 6. This CDR3 region has 16 residues. CDR3 region: CASSLGLRGRTGELFF. CDR3 sequence (DNA): TGTGCCAGCAGCTTGGGCCTCAGGGGGCGTACCGGGGAGCTGTTTTTT.

This clonotype showed up many times. The CDR3 DNA is TGCAGTGCCCCGGATGGGAGGACTAGCCAAGAGACCCAGTACTTC. It translates to CSAPDGRTSQETQYF. V and J are TRBV20-1 and TRBJ2-5, with TRBD2 matching 7 bases. In germline, CDR1 is DFQATT, CDR2 SNEGSKA (reference sequence). This CDR3 has 15 amino acids. Trimming cost V 6 bases and J 1 base; bases outside gene matches: 11.

In this sample, this clonotype turned up many times. This chain links TRBV7-2 with TRBJ2-7; 7 positions match TRBD1. In germline, CDR1 is SGHTA, CDR2 FQGNSA. The trim removed 6 bases at V and 6 bases at J, leaving 11 bases unmatched. The CDR3 loop spans 14 amino acids. The CDR3 here is CASSLRWDSPEQYF. CDR3 bases: TGTGCCAGCAGTCTTAGGTGGGACAGTCCCGAGCAGTACTTC. Looking up the rest from reference TRBV7-2 and TRBJ2-7 gives the full variable domain: GAGVSQSPSNKVTEKGKDVELRCDPISGHTALYWYRQSLGQGLEFLIYFQGNSAPDKSGLPSDRFSAERTGGSVSTLTIQRTQQEDSAVYLCASSLRWDSPEQYFGPGTRLTVT.

This clonotype was found many times. V usage is TRBV13 and J usage is TRBJ2-7; 9 nucleotides line up with TRBD1. Germline-derived CDR1 and CDR2 are PRHDT and FYEKMQ (reference sequence). CDR3 size: 15 residues. The V and J ends lost 5 bases and 0 bases, in that order; junction bases with no gene match: 5. The DNA of the CDR3 is TGTGCCAGCAGCGACAGGGGGTTGACCTCCTACGAGCAGTACTTC. Translating gives CASSDRGLTSYEQYF.

The chain has TRBV20-1 and TRBJ2-3, with no clear D. The V end was cut by 5 bases, the J end by 0 bases, with 6 bases between. CDR3 length equals 12 residues. From germline, CDR1 is DFQATT and CDR2 SNEGSKA (reference sequence). CDR3 loop: CSAPASTDTQYF. The CDR3 region has the DNA TGCAGTGCTCCCGCTAGCACAGATACGCAGTATTTT.

This clonotype was counted ten times or more. The genes are TRBV29-1 and TRBJ2-7; 11 nucleotides agree with TRBD1. This CDR3 spans 14 amino acids. Looked up from germline, CDR1 is SQVTM and CDR2 is ANQGSEA. The trim removed 4 bases at V and 4 bases at J, leaving 6 bases unmatched. Written as DNA, the CDR3 is TGCAGCGTTGTCGCCGGGACAGGGGGATACGAGCAGTACTTC. Translated: CSVVAGTGGYEQYF.

This clonotype was recorded at least ten times. The rearrangement uses TRBV6-6 and TRBJ2-7; no definite D call. The CDR3 runs to 11 residues. Germline V gives CDR1 MNHNY, CDR2 SVGAGI (reference sequence). V dropped 6 bases and J dropped 5 bases, with 8 bases sitting between them. CDR3 coding DNA: TGTGCCAGCAGGCCCCTAAACGAGCAGTACTTC. This translates into CASRPLNEQYF.

Ten or more counts support this clonotype. The CDR3 loop reads CASSLIGLNTEAFF. CDR3 nucleotide sequence: TGTGCCAGCAGTTTAATAGGATTGAACACTGAAGCTTTCTTT. The V gene is TRBV12-3 or TRBV12-4, the J gene TRBJ1-1, with no clear D. V dropped 2 bases and J dropped 0 bases, with 7 bases sitting between them. There are 14 residues in the CDR3.

This clonotype was counted ten times or more. The genes are TRBV6-6 and TRBJ2-3, with unresolved D. The V end lost 2 bases, the J end lost 4 bases, and 7 bases lay between the germline ends. Germline lookup yields CDR1 MNHNY and CDR2 SVGAGI (reference sequence). The CDR3 loop spans 13 amino acids. The CDR3, as DNA: TGTGCCAGCAGTTACCCGTTGGCAGATACGCAGTATTTT. Residues: CASSYPLADTQYF.

The rearrangement uses TRBV29-1 and TRBJ2-3, with a tentative D call TRBD1 (5 bases). The CDR3 sequence is 14 residues long. CDR1 is SQVTM, CDR2 ANQGSEA, per germline. Trimming removed 4 bases at V and 4 bases at J, with 15 bases between. The CDR3 protein is CSVAAGIMADTQYF. DNA of the CDR3: TGCAGCGTTGCGGCAGGGATAATGGCAGATACGCAGTATTTT.

This clonotype was counted only a few times. The chain recombines TRBV6-2 or TRBV6-3 with TRBJ2-2; TRBD1 agrees at 8 bases. This CDR3 has 16 residues. The J segment lost 3 bases and the V segment lost 5 bases, leaving 8 bases of the junction unmatched. Germline V lookup: CDR1 MNHEY, CDR2 SVGEGT. CDR3 DNA: TGTGCCAGCAGTCTTCCAGGGGGCAGGTACACCGGGGAGCTGTTTTTT. Its protein is CASSLPGGRYTGELFF.

This clonotype was found many times. V and J are TRBV5-1 and TRBJ2-5, with D unresolved. In germline, CDR1 is SGHRS, CDR2 YFSETQ. This CDR3 region has 11 residues. V shed 7 bases and J shed 4 bases, with 8 bases lying between them. The CDR3 bases are TGCGCCAGCGCCGAAGGAGAGACCCAGTACTTC. It encodes CASAEGETQYF.

This clonotype was seen at least ten times. This sequence joins TRBV20-1 and TRBJ1-2, with D possibly being TRBD1 (6 bases). The CDR3 consists of 14 residues. V was trimmed by 6 bases and J by 7 bases, leaving 21 bases between them. Germline V gene lookup returns CDR1 DFQATT and CDR2 SNEGSKA (reference sequence). The CDR3, as DNA: TGCAGTGCCCAAGACAGGTTCCTGAGTGGTGGCTACACCTTC. Protein sequence: CSAQDRFLSGGYTF.

This clonotype was counted at least ten times. This sequence joins TRBV12-3 or TRBV12-4 and TRBJ2-3; no reliable D call. V gave up 2 bases and J gave up 2 bases, with 11 bases separating them. The CDR3 extends over 15 amino acids. CDR3 residues: CASSLQLTPTDTQYF. The DNA for the CDR3 is TGTGCCAGCAGTTTACAGCTGACTCCCACAGATACGCAGTATTTT.

In the case of this clonotype: This sequence may be a read error, since a much larger clone differs from it by one base. The conserved closing phenylalanine or tryptophan is absent in this CDR3, likely reflecting a read error. The genes are TRBV5-1 and TRBJ1-3, with 9 bases aligning to TRBD1. V was clipped by 0 bases and J by 2 bases; unmatched bases: 6. Germline V gene sequence: CDR1 SGHRS, CDR2 YFSETQ. This CDR3 contains 17 residues. CDR3 in amino acids: CASSLDRGQATGNTIYV. Here the CDR3 DNA reads TGCGCCAGCAGCTTGGACAGGGGGCAAGCGACTGGAAACACCATATATGTT.

V is TRBV29-1 and J is TRBJ2-2, with D possibly being TRBD1 or TRBD2 (6 bases each). The CDR3 spans 12 residues. Trimming took 6 bases from V and 4 from J, leaving 9 bases between them. Germline values: CDR1 SQVTM, CDR2 ANQGSEA. This chain's CDR3 is CSVRGRTGELFF. CDR3 DNA sequence: TGCAGCGTCCGGGGGCGCACCGGGGAGCTGTTTTTT.

This clonotype was counted at least ten times. The genes are TRBV20-1 and TRBJ1-6; 7 nucleotides agree with TRBD1. Germline CDR1 reads DFQATT; CDR2 reads SNEGSKA (reference sequence). The CDR3 covers 11 residues. The trim removed 5 bases at V and 14 bases at J, leaving 6 bases unmatched. CDR3 residues: CSAYRGRTLHF. CDR3 nucleotide sequence: TGCAGTGCTTACAGGGGTCGAACCCTCCACTTT.

This clonotype has a handful of counts. The J gene is TRBJ2-7, the V gene TRBV7-9; D possibly matches TRBD1 or TRBD2 (5 bases each). The CDR3 covers 13 residues. Germline CDR1 and CDR2: SEHNR and FQNEAQ (reference sequence). Trimming took 11 bases from V and 3 from J, leaving 17 bases between them. The CDR3 sequence: CAGTGIGGYEQYF. The CDR3 bases are TGTGCCGGCACAGGAATTGGGGGCTACGAGCAGTACTTC.